The subject of this entry is one T cell receptor beta chain. This specimen comes from a study of shared clonotypes between healthy human individuals. This CDR3 spans 16 amino acids. The junction had 8 bases not matched to a gene; V was cut back by 0 bases and J by 7 bases. Germline V lookup: CDR1 GTSNPN, CDR2 SVGIG (reference sequence). Clones were read by immunoSEQ multiplex PCR, and TCRdb kept only the in-frame ones, dropping some. The data hold a few million clones, with about 90% observed a single time. The clonotype originates from a man aged 18-30 years in good health. Some clones in this sample may be carry-over from other donors' samples. The sequenced sample was naive CD4+ T cells from PBMCs. Subset in this sample: CD45RA+ positively selected. J is TRBJ2-1 and V is TRBV30, with 11 bases fitting TRBD2. The DNA for the CDR3 is TGTGCCTGGAGTGTACTAGCGGGAGCCATGGGAAATGAGCAGTTCTTC. Amino acid sequence: CAWSVLAGAMGNEQFF.